The clone carrying this T cell receptor beta chain was observed a single time. CDR1 is SGHTA, CDR2 FQGNSA, per germline. Between the trimmed V and J ends, which lost 1 base and 6 bases, there was a span of 15 bases. The CDR3 length is 15 residues. This entry is derived from a study of shared clonotypes between healthy human individuals. A deep-level run was used for the assay. The method was immunoSEQ multiplex PCR; TCRdb's version includes in-frame clones alone and lacks a portion of them. The sample has some 2,100,000 clones; approximately 94% are singletons. This chain joins TRBV7-2 and TRBJ1-1, with D tentatively TRBD1 (5 bases). This receptor was obtained from a man aged 18 to 30 in good health. The sequenced sample consisted of naive CD4+ T cells sorted from blood. This sample's subset: CD45RA+ positively selected. The CDR3 spells CASSLVGGVLAEAFF. CDR3 DNA sequence: TGTGCCAGCAGCTTAGTAGGAGGGGTGTTAGCTGAAGCTTTCTTT.